This record looks at one TCR beta chain sequence and its context. The data belong to a study of blood T cell repertoires in COVID-19. Study-level background: Researchers got acute and convalescent COVID-19 samples from the United States, Italy and Spain. Sources were T cells, B-cell-depleted T cells, or PBMCs; the material itself was cDNA or gDNA.

Authors' methods: Using reference gene primer amplification, nucleated cell counts were estimated. Clones were sequenced by immunoSEQ multiplex PCR, and TCRdb holds only the in-frame ones, with some missing. V, J and clone size are those of that table, while D and trimming were read from the DNA. The sample yields roughly 140,000 clones, around 84% seen once. Germline lookup yields CDR1 MNHEY and CDR2 SMNVEV (reference sequence). The CDR3 length is 17 residues. V dropped 4 bases and J dropped 0 bases, with 13 bases sitting between them. The receptor comes from a human donor in a cohort sampled during active COVID-19. Source material: peripheral blood. The chain couples TRBV27 to TRBJ1-6; weak D call: TRBD1 (5 bases). The CDR3 region has the DNA TGTGCCAGCAGTTCCTCGGGGGGGAGCTCCTATAATTCACCCCTCCACTTT. Translating gives CASSSSGGSSYNSPLHF.